The 8 T cell receptor beta chains presented below share a single source sample, sequenced in a study of T cell changes during pregnancy in multiple sclerosis. The protocol was immunoSEQ multiplex PCR, while the TCRdb copy is restricted to in-frame clones and leaves out a portion. The sample consists of almost 55,000 clones, about nine tenths of them appearing once. Specimen: CD8+ T cells from peripheral blood mononuclear cells, collected before pregnancy. Source of these receptors: a female donor with multiple sclerosis, enrolled in a pregnancy study.

This chain links TRBV9 with TRBJ2-1; 9 bases are shared with TRBD2. V gave up 0 bases and J gave up 6 bases; unmatched junction bases: 4. The V gene's germline CDR1 is SGDLS and CDR2 YYNGEE. The CDR3 covers 15 residues. The CDR3 sequence: CASSVGGGGANEQFF. In DNA form, the CDR3 reads TGTGCCAGCAGCGTAGGTGGCGGGGGGGCCAATGAGCAGTTCTTC.

This chain uses TRBV7-3 with TRBJ2-1; D is perhaps TRBD1 (6 bases). Germline V gene lookup returns CDR1 SGHTA and CDR2 FQGTGA. The CDR3 extends over 13 amino acids. V was shortened by 5 bases and J by 7 bases, with 12 bases between the two germline ends. The CDR3 DNA reads as TGTGCCAGCAGCGACGGGACAAAGAATGAGCAGTTCTTC. Amino acids: CASSDGTKNEQFF. Together with reference TRBV7-3 and TRBJ2-1, the CDR3 gives the full variable domain: GAGVSQTPSNKVTEKGKYVELRCDPISGHTALYWYRQSLGQGPEFLIYFQGTGAADDSGLPNDRFFAVRPEGSVSTLKIQRTERGDSAVYLCASSDGTKNEQFFGPGTRLTVL.

The chain is built from TRBV29-1 and TRBJ2-7; 7 bases fit TRBD2. Germline V gives CDR1 SQVTM, CDR2 ANQGSEA. CDR3 length equals 14 residues. The ends lost 5 bases at V and 2 bases at J; junction bases unmatched: 9. The CDR3 nucleotides read TGCAGCGTTCATCTAGCGGCATCCACCTACGAGCAGTACTTC. It codes for CSVHLAASTYEQYF.

J is TRBJ2-7 and V is TRBV21-1; TRBD1, as called in the table, went unchecked against the DNA. TRBV21-1 is a documented pseudogene. The CDR3 loop spans 13 amino acids. Written as DNA, the CDR3 is TGTGCCAGCAGCAAAGACAACTCCTACGAGCAGTACTTC. It codes for CASSKDNSYEQYF.

This chain joins TRBV5-6 and TRBJ2-3, with D maybe TRBD1 (5 bases). The CDR3 extends over 16 amino acids. CDR1 and CDR2 (germline): SGHDT, YYEEEE. The V end was cut by 0 bases, the J end by 2 bases, with 13 bases between. The CDR3: CASSLGYRLYTDTQYF. The CDR3 DNA follows: TGTGCCAGCAGCTTGGGCTACAGGTTATACACAGATACGCAGTATTTT.

The V gene is TRBV7-6, the J gene TRBJ1-1, with D possibly TRBD1 on 5 matching bases. Trimming stripped 5 bases from V and 3 bases from J, with 7 bases between. This CDR3 has 12 amino acids. CDR1 and CDR2 from the germline V gene are SGHVS and FNYEAQ. As DNA, the CDR3 is TGTGCCAGCAGCCGGGGGGACACTGAAGCTTTCTTT. As protein: CASSRGDTEAFF.

The CDR3, as DNA: TGTGCCAGCAGCCAGGTTCAGACAGCCCGGGCAGATACGCAGTATTTT. Translation: CASSQVQTARADTQYF. The genes are TRBV14 and TRBJ2-3; maybe TRBD1 (5 bases). The CDR3 has 16 residues. The V gene's germline CDR1 is SGHDN and CDR2 FVKESK. Trimming removed 3 bases at V and 4 bases at J, with 17 bases between.

This CDR3 reads CASSPPGAVEEKLFF. The CDR3 coding sequence is TGTGCCAGCTCACCACCGGGCGCTGTGGAAGAAAAACTGTTTTTT. This chain uses TRBV18 with TRBJ1-4, with D hard to call. V dropped 0 bases and J dropped 8 bases, with 13 bases sitting between them. This CDR3 contains 15 residues. Germline assignment: CDR1 KGHSH and CDR2 LQKENI.